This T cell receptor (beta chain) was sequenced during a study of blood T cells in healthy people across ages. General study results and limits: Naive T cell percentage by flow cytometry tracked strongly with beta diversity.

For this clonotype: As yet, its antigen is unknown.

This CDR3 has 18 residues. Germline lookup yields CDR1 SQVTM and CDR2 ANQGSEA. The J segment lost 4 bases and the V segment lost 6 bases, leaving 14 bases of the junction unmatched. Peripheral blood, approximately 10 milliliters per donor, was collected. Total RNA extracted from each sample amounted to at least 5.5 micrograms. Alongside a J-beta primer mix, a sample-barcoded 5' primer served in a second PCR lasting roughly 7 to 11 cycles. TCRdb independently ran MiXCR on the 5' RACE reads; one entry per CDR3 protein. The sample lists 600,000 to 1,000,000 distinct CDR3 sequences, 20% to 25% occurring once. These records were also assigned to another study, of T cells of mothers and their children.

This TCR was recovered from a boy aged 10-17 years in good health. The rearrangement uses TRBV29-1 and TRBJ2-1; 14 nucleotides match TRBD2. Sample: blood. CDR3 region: CSVATAGTSGGRYNEQFF. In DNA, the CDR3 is TGCAGCGTAGCAACAGCCGGGACTAGCGGGGGCAGATACAATGAGCAGTTCTTC.